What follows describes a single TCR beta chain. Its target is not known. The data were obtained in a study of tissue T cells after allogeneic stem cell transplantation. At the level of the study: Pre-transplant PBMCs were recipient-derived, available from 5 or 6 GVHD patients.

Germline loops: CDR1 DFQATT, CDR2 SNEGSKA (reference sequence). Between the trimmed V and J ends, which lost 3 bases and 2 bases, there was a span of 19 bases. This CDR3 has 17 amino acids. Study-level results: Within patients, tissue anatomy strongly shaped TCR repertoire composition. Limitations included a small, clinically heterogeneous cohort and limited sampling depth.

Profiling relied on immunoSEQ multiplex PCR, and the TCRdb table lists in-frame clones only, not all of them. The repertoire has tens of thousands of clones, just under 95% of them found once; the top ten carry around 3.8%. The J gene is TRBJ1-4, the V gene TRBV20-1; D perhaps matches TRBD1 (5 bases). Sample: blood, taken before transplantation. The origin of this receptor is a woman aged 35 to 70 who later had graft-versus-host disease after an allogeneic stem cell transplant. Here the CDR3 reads CSASSSRVSTTNEKLFF. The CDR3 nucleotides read TGCAGTGCTAGTTCCAGCAGGGTCTCTACCACTAATGAAAAACTGTTTTTT.